This T cell receptor (beta chain) was recovered during a study of cytomegalovirus exposure and HLA in healthy donors (TCRdb year 2017). In terms of the full investigation: In an earlier analysis of roughly 590 of the donors, around 290 Gb of sequence data and 90 million to 120 million unique TCR beta sequences from roughly 200 million T cells were reported. To study patterns of TCR occurrence, a later analysis re-analyzed previously published TCR beta repertoires from 666 donors and added high-resolution HLA genotyping. Both class I and class II loci were covered by HLA typing, at four-digit resolution. Besides the first cohort of roughly 640 subjects, a separate validation cohort made up of 120 different subjects was used. Donor age, sex, ethnicity and CMV serostatus were compiled alongside the repertoire data. The aim of the study was to test whether cataloging public T cell receptors could identify signatures of past pathogen exposure. Typing coverage differed by locus: A, B, C, DRB1 and DQB1 were typed in roughly 629-630 donors, DQA1 in about 510, DPA1 in some 570, and DPB1 in 472. Among 398 genotyped donors of the cohort, an average of roughly 240,000 unique TCR beta nucleotide sequences were sequenced per donor, 15% to 20% of them non-productive. The study used immunosequencing to profile the T cell repertoires of 666 subjects and linked those repertoires to cytomegalovirus serostatus. In a later genetic analysis, genome-wide SNP genotypes for about three fifths of the roughly 670 donors were used, and that subset was treated as a discovery cohort. Rather than using new phenotypic data, the later analysis identified candidate immune exposures from TCR beta sequences and from how often those sequences occurred across donors. Every discovery cohort repertoire had been produced on one sequencing platform. High-throughput TCR immunosequencing, statistical association of individual TCRs with disease status, and machine learning were combined to predict cytomegalovirus infection status. Among the roughly 400 genotyped donors, approximately 76% belonged to the genetic ancestry cluster associated with self-reported Caucasian donors. Roughly 5 DR-DQ haplotypes were handled as single units for association and clustering because linkage in the cohort was strong. An earlier analysis of around 540 of the donors applied high-throughput TCR beta sequencing to assess whether each TCR beta V gene segment acted as functional or pseudogenic. Roughly 310 gigabases of sequencing data and approximately 84 million unique TCR sequences were included in an early release covering about 700 HLA-typed donors.

Results the study describes overall, beyond this receptor: A group of highly shared sequence variants was considered likely to be a technical artifact of the sequencing pipeline. The only immune exposure information available for the cohort was CMV serostatus. A total of 150 to 200 TCR beta chains were listed by the study as associated with cytomegalovirus. A later genetic analysis reported fewer N-insertions in productive TCRs among donors in an Asian-associated ancestry cluster than the 666-donor mean. A later analysis found that TCR association rates varied across HLA loci, with DRB1 alleles showing the most associated TCRs and HLA-C alleles the fewest. Some IMGT-functional V segments, including TRBV6-2 and TRBV6-3, could not be distinguished by the 87-base-pair reads and were therefore excluded. A later analysis associated 16,951 TCR beta sequences with specific HLA alleles at a false discovery rate of 0.05. In an earlier analysis of several hundred of the donors, most TCR beta V segments were observed in productive rearrangements about 87% or about 30% of the time, broadly matching IMGT annotations. Roughly uniform sequencing depth across donors was assumed in presence/absence analyses, although this assumption may not hold. Linkage disequilibrium might explain the correlated functional status among segregating V segments, but an unknown experimental factor could not be ruled out. A few of the identified cytomegalovirus-associated TCR beta chains were confirmed in vitro to be specific for cytomegalovirus antigens. Only TCR beta chains were sequenced in this cohort, and the absence of alpha or paired-chain data limited detectable features. Cytomegalovirus status was reported to be diagnosed by the classifier with high specificity and sensitivity in both the original and validation cohorts. Most CMV-associated TCR beta chains appeared to be HLA-restricted in a later analysis, and the HLA associations seemed to be driven largely by CMV exposure. In a later analysis, several top co-occurrence clusters were reported to appear linked to parvovirus B19, influenza, CMV and Epstein-Barr virus. In a later genetic analysis, a missense DCLRE1C variant was associated with V-gene and J-gene trimming of TCR beta chains, and the association was replicated in an independent cohort. It was suggested by the authors that the approach could potentially be generalized to other disease states and immunological phenotypes. Compared with equally common non-associated chains, HLA-associated TCR beta chains in a later analysis were more clonally expanded and had lower generation probabilities. Most TCR sequences were seen in very few donors, while some public TCRs were found in many individuals. Strong co-occurrence of HLA alleles, especially DR and DQ, made assigning TCR associations to individual alleles difficult. A further reported finding was that TCR beta sequences accurately predicted the HLA-A and HLA-B alleles for most subjects in the first cohort. Because counts were too low, seventeen rarely observed V segments, including chromosome 9 orphons, were excluded from the earlier analysis of fewer than 650 of the donors. Because some donors lacked HLA typing at each locus, the association tests relied only on the typed subset.

The cohort comprised more than 550 healthy bone marrow donors. At the time of sampling, all cohort members were nominally healthy, though unrecorded immune exposures were likely present. The donor tested CMV seropositive and was one of the 289 seropositive cohort members. Each donor provided a peripheral blood sample, and peripheral blood mononuclear cells were used for TCR beta sequencing. The Qiagen DNeasy Blood Extraction Kit was used to extract genomic DNA from the blood cell samples. The CDR1 and CDR2 encoded by the germline V gene are SGHDN and FVKESK. Reading from cysteine to phenylalanine, the CDR3 counts 11 amino acids. Solely the CDR3 DNA is kept, with 33 bases framed from the first base. Libraries were built with the immunoSEQ multiplex PCR assay. For the multiplex PCR, a mixture combining 60 forward primers for TCR Vbeta segments and 13 reverse primers for TCR Jbeta segments was used. The CDR3 region of rearranged TCR beta genes was amplified from genomic DNA by a multiplex PCR assay. Amplified TCR beta libraries were sequenced as 87-base-pair reads on the Illumina HiSeq System. Per the authors' processing: Across the roughly 640 repertoires, a later analysis counted roughly 77 million unique TCR beta chains, some 11 million of which were shared by at least two donors. Raw reads were error-corrected and collapsed into unique sequences with a nearest-neighbor algorithm that merged closely related sequences to remove PCR and sequencing errors. To assign V, D and J gene segments, CDR3 sequences were aligned to IMGT reference sequences. For a sequence to be retained, a match of at least six nucleotides was required to both a V gene segment and a J gene segment. Rearrangements were called productive when the CDR3 lacked stop codons and stayed in frame with V and J; all others were non-productive. Following IMGT convention, CDR3 was defined as the stretch from the second conserved V-encoded cysteine up to the conserved J-encoded phenylalanine. Sequences without an unambiguous match to a single V gene segment were excluded from the earlier analysis of 587 of the donors. In an earlier analysis of approximately 560 of the donors, a V segment was called functional when productive rearrangements were above 56.7%, and segregating when the standard deviation between donors exceeded 5%. A statistical classification framework was built for diagnosing cytomegalovirus status from the catalog of TCR beta chain sequences. V and J gene assignment, in a later analysis, came from comparing TCR nucleotide sequences with IMGT/GENE-DB human TR gene sequences. The TCRdist pipeline was used in a later analysis to assign CDR3 sequences and most-parsimonious VDJ recombination scenarios. In a later analysis, each TCR beta chain was defined by its CDR3 amino acid sequence together with its V-gene family, and reads without a unique V-gene family were excluded. As a way to deal with suspected cross-contamination and a sequencing artifact, a later analysis dropped roughly 600 nucleotide sequences that were highly shared and had low generation probability. A later analysis calculated a clonal expansion index for each public chain from normalized within-repertoire ranks of inferred template counts. A later analysis computed generation probabilities with a VDJ recombination model fitted to out-of-frame rearrangements, and checked the results against IGoR. A later analysis scored TCR-TCR, TCR-HLA and TCR-CMV co-occurrence with hypergeometric tests, applying a repertoire-size bias correction to TCR pairs. A later analysis estimated false discovery rates by permuting HLA or CMV assignments 20 times. In a later analysis, co-occurring TCRs were grouped using DBSCAN, and TCRdist sequence similarity was added for clustering within HLA-allele-positive subsets. For co-occurrence clustering, repertoires with fewer than 30,000 or more than 120,000 public chains were excluded, along with a handful of repertoires with anomalous nucleotide sharing. This immuneACCESS table, as held by TCRdb, lists in-frame sequences with V and J called but not all clones. Of the missing ones, under half trace to an unresolved V gene in checked studies; the others have no known cause. V and J calls and clone size are given by that table; D and trimming were obtained from the DNA. This sample comprises around 80,000 clones, about 78% of them detected only once. The ten largest account for 5.5% to 7.5% of the sample.

About this clone itself: Its target antigen remains unknown. Compared with germline, one end of the junction differs, possibly owing to a read error.

The receptor's source is a man aged 18-30 years in good health and CMV-seropositive. The specimen was PBMCs. This receptor chain uses TRBV14 and TRBJ2-7; the D gene cannot be resolved reliably. The CDR3 region: CASSQGYGQYF. The DNA is as follows: TGTGCCAGCAGCCAAGGATACGGGCAGTACTTC.